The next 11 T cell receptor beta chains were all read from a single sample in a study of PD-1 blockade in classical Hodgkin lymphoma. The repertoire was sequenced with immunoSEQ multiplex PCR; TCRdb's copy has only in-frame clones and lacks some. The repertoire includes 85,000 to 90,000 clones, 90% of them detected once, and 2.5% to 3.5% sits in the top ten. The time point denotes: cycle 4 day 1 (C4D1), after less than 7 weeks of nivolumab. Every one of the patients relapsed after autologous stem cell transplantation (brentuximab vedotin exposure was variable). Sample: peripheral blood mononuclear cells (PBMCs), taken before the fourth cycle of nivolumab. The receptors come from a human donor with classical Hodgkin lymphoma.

CDR3 protein: CASSLEVQDHEQYF. The CDR3 coding sequence is TGTGCCAGCAGCTTAGAGGTCCAAGACCACGAGCAGTACTTC. The chain uses TRBV7-6 and TRBJ2-7; D not resolved. Germline loops: CDR1 SGHVS, CDR2 FNYEAQ. V was clipped by 1 base and J by 5 bases, with 12 bases between them. The CDR3 covers 14 residues. The full variable domain, completed using reference TRBV7-6 and TRBJ2-7, is GAGVSQSPRYKVTKRGQDVALRCDPISGHVSLYWYRQALGQGPEFLTYFNYEAQQDKSGLPNDRFSAERPEGSISTLTIQRTEQRDSAMYRCASSLEVQDHEQYFGPGTRLTVT.

CDR3 protein: CASSRTPGGAGNTIYF. The CDR3 DNA reads TGTGCCAGCAGCCGGACCCCGGGGGGAGCTGGAAACACCATATATTTT. The chain joins TRBV27 to TRBJ1-3; TRBD1 is a possible D gene (5 bases). From germline, CDR1 is MNHEY and CDR2 SMNVEV (reference sequence). This CDR3 comprises 16 residues. Trimming took 6 bases from V and 2 from J, leaving 17 bases between them.

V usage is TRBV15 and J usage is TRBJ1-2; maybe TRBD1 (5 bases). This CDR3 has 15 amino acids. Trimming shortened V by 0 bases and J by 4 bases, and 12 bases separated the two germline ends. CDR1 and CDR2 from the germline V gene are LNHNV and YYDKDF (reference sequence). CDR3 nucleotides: TGTGCCACCAGCAGAGATCTTACAGGAGCCTATGGCTACACCTTC. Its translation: CATSRDLTGAYGYTF.

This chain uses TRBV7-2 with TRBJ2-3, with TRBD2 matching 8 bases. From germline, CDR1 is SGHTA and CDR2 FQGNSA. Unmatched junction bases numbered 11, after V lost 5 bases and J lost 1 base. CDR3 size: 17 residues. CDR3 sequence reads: CASSATGGHSGTDTQYF. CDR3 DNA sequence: TGTGCCAGCAGCGCGACGGGGGGGCACTCTGGCACAGATACGCAGTATTTT.

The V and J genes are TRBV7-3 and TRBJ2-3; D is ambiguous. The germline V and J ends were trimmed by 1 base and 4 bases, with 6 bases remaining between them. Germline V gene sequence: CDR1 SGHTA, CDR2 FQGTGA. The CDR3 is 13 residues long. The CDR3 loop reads CASSLMLADTQYF. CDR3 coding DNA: TGTGCCAGCAGCTTAATGCTAGCAGATACGCAGTATTTT.

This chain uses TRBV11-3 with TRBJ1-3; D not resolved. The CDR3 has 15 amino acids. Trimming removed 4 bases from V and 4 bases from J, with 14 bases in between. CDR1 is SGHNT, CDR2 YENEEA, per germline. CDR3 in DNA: TGTGCCAGCAGCTCCGGCGTTCTTGGAGGAAACACCATATATTTT. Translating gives CASSSGVLGGNTIYF.

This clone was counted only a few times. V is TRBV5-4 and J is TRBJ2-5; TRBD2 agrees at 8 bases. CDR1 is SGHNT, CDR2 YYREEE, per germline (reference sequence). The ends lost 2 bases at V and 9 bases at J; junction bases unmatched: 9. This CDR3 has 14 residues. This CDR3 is CASSLARGVEPQYF. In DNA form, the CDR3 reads TGTGCCAGCAGCTTAGCGCGGGGGGTCGAACCCCAGTACTTC.

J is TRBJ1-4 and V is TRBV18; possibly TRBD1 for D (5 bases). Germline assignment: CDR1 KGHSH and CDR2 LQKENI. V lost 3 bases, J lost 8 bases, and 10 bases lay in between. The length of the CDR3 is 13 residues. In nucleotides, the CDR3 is TGTGCCAGCTCACCTCAGGGATCCGAAAAACTGTTTTTT. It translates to CASSPQGSEKLFF.

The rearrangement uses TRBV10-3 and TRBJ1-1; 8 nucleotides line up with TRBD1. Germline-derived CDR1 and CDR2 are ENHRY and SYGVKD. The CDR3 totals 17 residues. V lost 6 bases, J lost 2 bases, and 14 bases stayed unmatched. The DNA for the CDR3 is TGTGCCATCAGGGCACAGGGGGAGGGGGCTTTAAACACTGAAGCTTTCTTT. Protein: CAIRAQGEGALNTEAFF.

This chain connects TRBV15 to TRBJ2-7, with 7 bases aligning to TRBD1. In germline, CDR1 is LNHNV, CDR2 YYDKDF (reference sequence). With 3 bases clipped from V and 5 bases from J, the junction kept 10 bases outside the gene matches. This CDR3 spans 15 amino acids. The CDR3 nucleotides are TGTGCCACCAGCAGCGGGACAGCTAGCTTGGACGAGCAGTACTTC. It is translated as CATSSGTASLDEQYF.

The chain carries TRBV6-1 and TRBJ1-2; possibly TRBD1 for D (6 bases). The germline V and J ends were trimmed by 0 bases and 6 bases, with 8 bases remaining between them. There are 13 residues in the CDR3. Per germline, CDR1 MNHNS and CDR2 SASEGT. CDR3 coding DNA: TGTGCCAGCAGTGAAGCGAGGGGGGATGGCTACACCTTC. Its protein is CASSEARGDGYTF.